This T cell receptor (beta chain) was recorded in a study of blood T cell repertoires in COVID-19. Turning to the study itself: Spain, Italy and the United States supplied samples that represented acute and convalescent COVID-19. T cells, B-cell-depleted T cells, or PBMCs supplied cDNA or gDNA.

Patients from Seattle were sampled longitudinally, starting during active infection. Unmatched junction bases numbered 7, after V lost 2 bases and J lost 5 bases. Germline V gives CDR1 MNHEY, CDR2 SMNVEV (reference sequence). The CDR3 is made up of 16 amino acids. In the original analysis: Nucleated cell counts were estimated from reference gene primer amplification. Profiled with immunoSEQ multiplex PCR; TCRdb holds only in-frame clones, not every one. D and trimming come from the DNA, and the V and J calls and clone size come from that table. The data hold tens of thousands of clones, with 81% observed a single time.

This TCR came from a man older than 75 with COVID-19, enrolled during active disease. The V and J genes are TRBV27 and TRBJ2-2; the match to TRBD2 covers 8 bases. Sequenced input: peripheral blood. In DNA, the CDR3 is TGTGCCAGCAGTTTACGCGCTCAGCGGGAGACCGGGGAGCTGTTTTTT. Translation: CASSLRAQRETGELFF.